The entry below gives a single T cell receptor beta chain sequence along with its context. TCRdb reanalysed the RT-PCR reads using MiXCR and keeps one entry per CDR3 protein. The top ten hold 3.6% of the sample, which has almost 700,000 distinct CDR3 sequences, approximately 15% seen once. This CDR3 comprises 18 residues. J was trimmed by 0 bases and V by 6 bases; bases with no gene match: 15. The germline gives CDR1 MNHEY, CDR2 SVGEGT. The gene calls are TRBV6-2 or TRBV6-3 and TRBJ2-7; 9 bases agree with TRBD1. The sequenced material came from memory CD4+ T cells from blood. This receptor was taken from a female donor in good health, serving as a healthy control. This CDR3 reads CASSPGDRGQGSSYEQYF. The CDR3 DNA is TGTGCCAGCAGCCCGGGGGACCGTGGACAGGGGAGCTCCTACGAGCAGTACTTC.